The source of this TCR beta chain is a study of blood T cell repertoires in COVID-19. As for the study in general: Specimens from acute and convalescent COVID-19 originated in the United States, Italy and Spain. T cells, B-cell-depleted T cells, or PBMCs supplied cDNA or gDNA.

Germline CDR1 reads GTSNPN; CDR2 reads SVGIG (reference sequence). This CDR3 spans 12 amino acids. V trimming: 6 bases; J trimming: 0 bases; junction bases outside the gene matches: 1. Per the original data handling: Estimation of nucleated cell counts relied on the amplification of reference gene primers. Generated by immunoSEQ multiplex PCR, the TCRdb table keeps only in-frame clones and is missing some. D and trimming were read from the DNA, whereas the V and J calls and clone size are those reported in that table. Among about 310,000 clones listed, around 90% were seen once. Sequences were obtained from PBMCs or T cells enriched from blood (not recorded which). This clonotype was obtained from a man in his sixties who had recovered from COVID-19. The rearrangement joins TRBV30 to TRBJ2-7, with TRBD1 matching over 8 bases. The CDR3 nucleotides read TGTGCCTGCAGGGGGCCCTCCTACGAGCAGTACTTC. Its protein product is CACRGPSYEQYF.